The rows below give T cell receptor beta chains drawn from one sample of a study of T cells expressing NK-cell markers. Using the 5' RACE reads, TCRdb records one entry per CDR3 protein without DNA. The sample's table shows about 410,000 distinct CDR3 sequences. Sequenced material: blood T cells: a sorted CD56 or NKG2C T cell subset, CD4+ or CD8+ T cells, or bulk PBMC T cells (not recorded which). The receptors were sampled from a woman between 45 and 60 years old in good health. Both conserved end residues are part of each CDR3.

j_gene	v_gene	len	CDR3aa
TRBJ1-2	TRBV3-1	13	CASRKQGVYGYTF
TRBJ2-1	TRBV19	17	CASSQTRRQRNYNEQFF
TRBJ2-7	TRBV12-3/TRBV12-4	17	CASRGTGAKKRSYEQYF
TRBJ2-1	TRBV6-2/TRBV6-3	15	CASRNDRRDQDEQFF
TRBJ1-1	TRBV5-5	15	CASSLGGPGRSEAFF
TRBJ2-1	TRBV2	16	CASSDRGTGASNEQFF
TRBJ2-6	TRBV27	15	CASSLTGVGANVLTF
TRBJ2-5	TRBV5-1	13	CASSSETTETQYF
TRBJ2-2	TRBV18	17	CASSPRTSGGNTGELFF
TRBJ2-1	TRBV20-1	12	CSVGVSYNEQFF
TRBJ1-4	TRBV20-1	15	CSASPGGRFREKLFF
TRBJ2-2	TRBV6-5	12	CATTRNTGELFF
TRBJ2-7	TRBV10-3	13	CAISSMGLNEQYF
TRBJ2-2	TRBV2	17	CASSSGTGERGTGELFF
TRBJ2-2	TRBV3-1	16	CASSQESPSAAGELFF
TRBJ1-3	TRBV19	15	CASSPRQRSGNTIYF
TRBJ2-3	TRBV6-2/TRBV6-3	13	CASSYSSADTQYF
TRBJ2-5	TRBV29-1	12	CSVAPSEWTQYF
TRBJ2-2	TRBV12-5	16	CASALGAGPNTGELFF
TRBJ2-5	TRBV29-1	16	CSVGRSSWTEQETQYF
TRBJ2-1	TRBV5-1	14	CASSFETRYNEQFF
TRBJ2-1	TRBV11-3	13	CASNYRGADEQFF
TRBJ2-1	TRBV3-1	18	CASSQRGLRGSLDNEQFF
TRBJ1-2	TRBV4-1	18	CASSQGLRDRERVYGYTF